Listed below are T cell receptor beta chains from one sample, sequenced in a study of cytomegalovirus exposure and HLA in healthy donors. Here immunoSEQ multiplex PCR was the method, and the copy in TCRdb shows in-frame clones only, minus some. The sample includes under 140,000 clones, more than 75% seen only once; the top ten take roughly 1.4%. The material sequenced was PBMCs. These receptors all come from a woman in her 30s in good health and CMV-seropositive. The CDR3 runs from the conserved cysteine through the conserved F or W. The D gene is left open where the match is weak. The size entry is marked missing in some rows and otherwise reads once, few, many or a size class.

d_gene: TRBD2; abundance: -; v_gene: TRBV30; j_gene: TRBJ2-7; CDR3nt: TGTGCCTGGAGCCCCAGACTAGCGGGAGTCTACGAGCAGTACTTC; CDR3aa: CAWSPRLAGVYEQYF
d_gene: -; abundance: -; v_gene: TRBV11-2; j_gene: TRBJ2-2; CDR3nt: TGTGCCAGCAGCTTAGACCAGAACACCGGGGAGCTGTTTTTT; CDR3aa: CASSLDQNTGELFF
d_gene: -; abundance: -; v_gene: TRBV6-5; j_gene: TRBJ1-2; CDR3nt: TGTGCCAGCAGTTACGCAGGGAACTATGGCTACACCTTC; CDR3aa: CASSYAGNYGYTF
d_gene: -; abundance: once; v_gene: TRBV28; j_gene: TRBJ1-5; CDR3nt: TGTGCCAGCAGACTCAGGACATTACAGCCCCAGCATTTT; CDR3aa: CASRLRTLQPQHF
d_gene: TRBD1; abundance: -; v_gene: TRBV11-2; j_gene: TRBJ2-7; CDR3nt: TGTGCCAGCAGCCTAAGGACAGGGGGCACCTACGAGCAGTACTTC; CDR3aa: CASSLRTGGTYEQYF
d_gene: TRBD2; abundance: -; v_gene: TRBV6-6; j_gene: TRBJ2-3; CDR3nt: TGTGCCAGCAGTTACCGACTAGCGGGGGGCCCGGTTACGCAGTATTTT; CDR3aa: CASSYRLAGGPVTQYF
d_gene: TRBD1; abundance: -; v_gene: TRBV2; j_gene: TRBJ2-1; CDR3nt: TGTGCCAGCACCTCATACCGGGACAGGGGTTTTCGCGTCTCCTACAATGAGCAGTTCTTC; CDR3aa: CASTSYRDRGFRVSYNEQFF
d_gene: TRBD1; abundance: -; v_gene: TRBV5-1; j_gene: TRBJ1-6; CDR3nt: TGCGCCAGCAGCTTAGCCCCCGGGACAGATAATTCACCCCTCCACTTT; CDR3aa: CASSLAPGTDNSPLHF
d_gene: -; abundance: few; v_gene: TRBV19; j_gene: TRBJ2-2; CDR3nt: TGTGCCAGTAGTATGGCGGCAGGGGAGCTGTTTTTT; CDR3aa: CASSMAAGELFF
d_gene: -; abundance: -; v_gene: TRBV9; j_gene: TRBJ1-1; CDR3nt: TGTGCCAGCAGCCGCGGGCCGAACACTGAAGCTTTCTTT; CDR3aa: CASSRGPNTEAFF
d_gene: TRBD2; abundance: -; v_gene: TRBV4-3; j_gene: TRBJ2-7; CDR3nt: TGCGCCAGCAGCCAATCAAGGCTAGCGGGAGTCTACGAGCAGTACTTC; CDR3aa: CASSQSRLAGVYEQYF
d_gene: TRBD1; abundance: once; v_gene: TRBV5-1; j_gene: TRBJ2-1; CDR3nt: TGCGCCAGCAGCAAGGGAATAAGGGGGCGAGGGGACAATGAGCAGTTCTTC; CDR3aa: CASSKGIRGRGDNEQFF
d_gene: -; abundance: -; v_gene: TRBV4-2; j_gene: TRBJ2-5; CDR3nt: TGTGCCAGCAGCCAAGATCTGGAGAAGACCCAGTACTTC; CDR3aa: CASSQDLEKTQYF
d_gene: -; abundance: -; v_gene: TRBV7-3; j_gene: TRBJ2-3; CDR3nt: TGTGCCAGCAGCTTAGGTGGGGCCGACGATACGCAGTATTTT; CDR3aa: CASSLGGADDTQYF
d_gene: TRBD2; abundance: few; v_gene: TRBV2; j_gene: TRBJ2-1; CDR3nt: TGTGCCAGCGCGAGGGAGGGCCAGAGTGAGCAGTTCTTC; CDR3aa: CASAREGQSEQFF
d_gene: TRBD1; abundance: -; v_gene: TRBV28; j_gene: TRBJ2-7; CDR3nt: TGTGCCAGCAGTATTTCCGGGACAGGGGTCAGAGCCGGGACCGAGCAGTACTTC; CDR3aa: CASSISGTGVRAGTEQYF
d_gene: -; abundance: -; v_gene: TRBV18; j_gene: TRBJ1-6; CDR3nt: TGTGCCAGCTCTGGACAGATGAATTCACCCCTCCACTTT; CDR3aa: CASSGQMNSPLHF
d_gene: TRBD1; abundance: -; v_gene: TRBV29-1; j_gene: TRBJ2-7; CDR3nt: TGCAGCGCCGGACAGGGGGCTAACTACGAGCAGTACTTC; CDR3aa: CSAGQGANYEQYF
d_gene: -; abundance: -; v_gene: TRBV28; j_gene: TRBJ2-2; CDR3nt: TGTGCCAGCAGCGGGGGTCATGGGGCCGGGGAGCTGTTTTTT; CDR3aa: CASSGGHGAGELFF
d_gene: TRBD2; abundance: -; v_gene: TRBV4-3; j_gene: TRBJ2-5; CDR3nt: TGCGCCAGCAGCCAAGGGCCTAGCGGGATCCAAGAGACCCAGTACTTC; CDR3aa: CASSQGPSGIQETQYF
d_gene: -; abundance: -; v_gene: TRBV5-1; j_gene: TRBJ2-3; CDR3nt: TGCGCCAGCAAGGACACAAGCACAGATACGCAGTATTTT; CDR3aa: CASKDTSTDTQYF
d_gene: -; abundance: once; v_gene: TRBV4-2; j_gene: TRBJ2-7; CDR3nt: TGTGCCAGCAGCCAAGGAGACTCGACCTCCTACGAGCAGTACTTC; CDR3aa: CASSQGDSTSYEQYF
d_gene: TRBD2; abundance: -; v_gene: TRBV4-1; j_gene: TRBJ2-1; CDR3nt: TGCGCCAGCAGCCCAAGCGGGAATCAAGCCTACAATGAGCAGTTCTTC; CDR3aa: CASSPSGNQAYNEQFF
d_gene: TRBD2; abundance: -; v_gene: TRBV9; j_gene: TRBJ2-3; CDR3nt: TGTGCCAGCAGCGCGCCGGGACTAGCAGGATCAGATACGCAGTATTTT; CDR3aa: CASSAPGLAGSDTQYF
d_gene: -; abundance: once; v_gene: TRBV27; j_gene: TRBJ2-1; CDR3nt: TGTGCCAGCAGTTTACTCCTAGGATCGGGGGTAAGTGGCTCCTACAATGAGCAGTTCTTC; CDR3aa: CASSLLLGSGVSGSYNEQFF
d_gene: TRBD1; abundance: -; v_gene: TRBV6-1; j_gene: TRBJ1-4; CDR3nt: TGTGCCAGCCGGCCAGGGGGTAATGAAAAACTGTTTTTT; CDR3aa: CASRPGGNEKLFF
d_gene: -; abundance: -; v_gene: TRBV19; j_gene: TRBJ2-5; CDR3nt: TGTGCCAGTAGTATAGTTCAGGGCGCCCAAGAGACCCAGTACTTC; CDR3aa: CASSIVQGAQETQYF
d_gene: -; abundance: -; v_gene: TRBV19; j_gene: TRBJ2-2; CDR3nt: TGTGCCAGTAGTATAGAAGGGGACGGGGAGCTGTTTTTT; CDR3aa: CASSIEGDGELFF
d_gene: TRBD1; abundance: -; v_gene: TRBV29-1; j_gene: TRBJ1-2; CDR3nt: TGCAGCGTAGGGGGCGCAGGCTATGGCTACACCTTC; CDR3aa: CSVGGAGYGYTF
d_gene: -; abundance: -; v_gene: TRBV6-1; j_gene: TRBJ2-1; CDR3nt: TGTGCCAGCAGTCTCAGGGGCTCCTACAATGAGCAGTTCTTC; CDR3aa: CASSLRGSYNEQFF
d_gene: TRBD1; abundance: -; v_gene: TRBV30; j_gene: TRBJ1-2; CDR3nt: TGTGCCCTAAACAGGGACAGAGATTATGGCTACACCTTC; CDR3aa: CALNRDRDYGYTF
d_gene: TRBD1; abundance: -; v_gene: TRBV27; j_gene: TRBJ1-1; CDR3nt: TGTGCCAGCAGTTTATCCCCGGGACAGTGGGACACTGAAGCTTTCTTT; CDR3aa: CASSLSPGQWDTEAFF
d_gene: TRBD1; abundance: -; v_gene: TRBV5-1; j_gene: TRBJ1-1; CDR3nt: TGCGCCAGCAGCACAGGACAGGGGGTCACTGAAGCTTTCTTT; CDR3aa: CASSTGQGVTEAFF
d_gene: TRBD2; abundance: -; v_gene: TRBV7-9; j_gene: TRBJ2-1; CDR3nt: TGTGCCAGCAGCTGGACGCTAGCGGGAGACTTCGATGCGAATGAGCAGTTCTTC; CDR3aa: CASSWTLAGDFDANEQFF
d_gene: -; abundance: -; v_gene: TRBV11-3; j_gene: TRBJ1-1; CDR3nt: TGTGCCAGCAGCTTAGCCCCGGGGAGAGCTTTCTTT; CDR3aa: CASSLAPGRAFF
d_gene: TRBD1; abundance: -; v_gene: TRBV29-1; j_gene: TRBJ2-3; CDR3nt: TGCAGCGTTGAAATTACAGGGGTCGTTGGGGATACGCAGTATTTT; CDR3aa: CSVEITGVVGDTQYF
d_gene: -; abundance: once; v_gene: TRBV6-6; j_gene: TRBJ1-4; CDR3nt: TGTGCCAGCAGTTGGAGCGCAACTAATGAAAAACTGTTTTTT; CDR3aa: CASSWSATNEKLFF
d_gene: TRBD1; abundance: -; v_gene: TRBV29-1; j_gene: TRBJ1-1; CDR3nt: TGCAGCGCTGCACAGGGGGCCGAGGGTGAAGCTTTCTTT; CDR3aa: CSAAQGAEGEAFF
d_gene: -; abundance: -; v_gene: TRBV6-1; j_gene: TRBJ2-5; CDR3nt: TGTGCCAGCAGCTCCAGGGGTGAGACCCAGTACTTC; CDR3aa: CASSSRGETQYF
d_gene: TRBD1; abundance: -; v_gene: TRBV11-1; j_gene: TRBJ2-1; CDR3nt: TGTGCCAGCAGCTTGGGGACAGAATACAATGAGCAGTTCTTC; CDR3aa: CASSLGTEYNEQFF
d_gene: TRBD2; abundance: -; v_gene: TRBV27; j_gene: TRBJ2-5; CDR3nt: TGTGCCAGCAGTTTCTCAGCGGGGGAGATACAAGAGACCCAGTACTTC; CDR3aa: CASSFSAGEIQETQYF
d_gene: TRBD2; abundance: -; v_gene: TRBV4-3; j_gene: TRBJ2-4; CDR3nt: TGCGCCAGCAGCCAAGAAAGAGGGCTAGCGGGCGCCAAAAACATTCAGTACTTC; CDR3aa: CASSQERGLAGAKNIQYF
d_gene: TRBD2; abundance: -; v_gene: TRBV7-3; j_gene: TRBJ2-7; CDR3nt: TGTGCCAGCAGCCCAGGGCGGGAGAAGTGGATGCGGGTGGGCGTGTACTTC; CDR3aa: CASSPGREKWMRVGVYF
d_gene: TRBD1; abundance: -; v_gene: TRBV6-1; j_gene: TRBJ2-1; CDR3nt: TGTGCCAGCAGTGAACCGATACCGGGACAGGGGGTCAATGAGCAGTTCTTC; CDR3aa: CASSEPIPGQGVNEQFF
d_gene: TRBD2; abundance: -; v_gene: TRBV10-3; j_gene: TRBJ2-5; CDR3nt: TGTGCCAGTTCAATCCTAGCGGCCCAAGAGACCCAGTACTTC; CDR3aa: CASSILAAQETQYF
d_gene: TRBD1; abundance: -; v_gene: TRBV5-1; j_gene: TRBJ2-5; CDR3nt: TGCGCCAGCAGCTTGGATCTACAGGGGGCTAAGACCCAGTACTTC; CDR3aa: CASSLDLQGAKTQYF
d_gene: -; abundance: -; v_gene: TRBV19; j_gene: TRBJ1-5; CDR3nt: TGTGCCAGCAAAGAATTTCCCCAGAGGGAAATTCGGCCCCAGCATTTT; CDR3aa: CASKEFPQREIRPQHF